This T cell receptor (beta chain) was captured in a study of cytomegalovirus exposure and HLA in healthy donors. In the study overall: Prior work identified some 120 million unique TCR beta sequences in some 200 million T cells. Study outcomes and limitations: In a later analysis, a missense DCLRE1C variant was linked to TCR beta V- and J-gene trimming. For most TCR beta V segments, an earlier analysis put the productive rate at about 90% or about 30% of the time.

V lost 0 bases and J 4 bases, leaving 10 bases between the germline ends. CDR3 length: 15 amino acids. CDR1 is SGHRS, CDR2 YFSETQ, per germline. It was with 60 Vbeta and 13 Jbeta primers that the PCR ran. Only in-frame clones appear in the TCRdb table, and some are missing; sequencing was by immunoSEQ multiplex PCR. The table shows nearly 110,000 clones, with 60% to 80% occurring only once. To note about this clone: Its antigen is unidentified.

The source of this sequence is a man between 40 and 49 years old in good health and CMV-seronegative. The chain is built from TRBV5-1 and TRBJ2-2; TRBD2 is a possible D gene (5 bases). The material sequenced was PBMCs. The CDR3 coding sequence is TGCGCCAGCAGCTTGGAGAGGGTGGGCACCGGGGAGCTGTTTTTT. Translation gives CASSLERVGTGELFF.